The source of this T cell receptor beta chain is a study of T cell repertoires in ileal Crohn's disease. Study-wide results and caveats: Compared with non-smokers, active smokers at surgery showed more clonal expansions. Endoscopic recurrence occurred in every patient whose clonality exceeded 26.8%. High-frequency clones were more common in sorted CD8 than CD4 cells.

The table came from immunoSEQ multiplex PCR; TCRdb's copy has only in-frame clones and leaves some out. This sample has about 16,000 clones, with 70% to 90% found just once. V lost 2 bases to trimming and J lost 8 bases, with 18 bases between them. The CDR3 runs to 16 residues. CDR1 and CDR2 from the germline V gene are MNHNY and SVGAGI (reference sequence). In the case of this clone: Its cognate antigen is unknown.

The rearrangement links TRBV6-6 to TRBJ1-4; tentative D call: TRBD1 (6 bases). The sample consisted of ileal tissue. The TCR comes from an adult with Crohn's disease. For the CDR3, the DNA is TGTGCCAGCAGTTACGATTTCGGGCAGGGGAGAGAAAAACTGTTTTTT. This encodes CASSYDFGQGREKLFF.